Here is one TCR beta chain with its context. The antigen remains undetermined. The CDR3 length is 20 residues. CDR1 and CDR2 (germline): SGHRS, YFSETQ. The data stem from a study of monozygotic twins with inflammatory bowel disease. Findings and caveats of the study: Healthy twins showed more clonotype sharing with others than IBD patients, especially patients with disease activity. The co-twins with IBD showed lower TCRbeta diversity (inverse Simpson) than their healthy siblings.

UMIs that had a 6-nucleotide sample barcode were put in using template switching. TCRdb re-called the 5' RACE reads, yielding one record per CDR3 amino acid sequence without DNA. The table for this sample gives about 450,000 distinct CDR3 sequences. This sequence originates from a human donor with ulcerative colitis or Crohn's disease, or a healthy co-twin of an affected twin (not recorded which). Sequencing was done on a sample of blood. V is TRBV5-1 and J is TRBJ2-1; without DNA, the TCRdb call of TRBD2 cannot be checked. This CDR3 reads CASSLGPSAGGQSPYNEQFF.